Each of the 22 T cell receptor beta chains below was sequenced from the same sample in a study of regulatory T cells in long-lasting Graves disease. For TCR beta, libraries came from iRepertoire HTBI primers and Arm-PCR of CDR3 regions. TCRdb itself ran the multiplex PCR reads through MiXCR, one entry per CDR3 protein. The sample lists about 470,000 distinct CDR3 sequences, roughly 21% occurring once. The sample's time point: persistent/refractory GD, antithyroid drugs over 5 years with positive TRAb. With RNA extracted from PBMCs as input, the TCR library was made. The sequencing used peripheral blood mononuclear cells (PBMCs), collected when the disease was refractory, from a patient treated with antithyroid drugs. The receptors stem from a female donor with Graves disease.

CDR3 residues: CASSPFSEKSPQHF. DNA for the CDR3: TGTGCCAGCAGCCCCTTCTCAGAGAAGTCGCCCCAGCATTTT. V and J are TRBV7-8 and TRBJ1-5; D not resolved. The CDR3 is 14 residues long. Germline V gene sequence: CDR1 SGHVS, CDR2 FQNEAQ. The V gene lost 5 bases and the J gene lost 9 bases, with 17 bases spanning the gap. Full variable domain (missing parts from reference TRBV7-8 and TRBJ1-5): GAGVSQSPRYKVAKRGQDVALRCDPISGHVSLFWYQQALGQGPEFLTYFQNEAQLDKSGLPSDRFFAERPEGSVSTLKIQRTQQEDSAVYLCASSPFSEKSPQHFGDGTRLSIL.

This clonotype was recorded at least ten times. The chain couples TRBV11-2 to TRBJ1-2, with D maybe TRBD1 (6 bases). V was trimmed by 1 base and J by 3 bases, leaving 9 bases between them. Germline V gives CDR1 SGHAT, CDR2 FQNNGV. This CDR3 is built from 14 residues. As DNA, the CDR3 is TGTGCCAGCAGCTTAGGACAGGATCACTATGGCTACACCTTC. This translates into CASSLGQDHYGYTF.

Ten or more counts support this clonotype. V is TRBV6-5 and J is TRBJ1-2; 11 nucleotides agree with TRBD1. The germline V gene has CDR1 MNHEY and CDR2 SVGAGI. The length of the CDR3 is 15 residues. V dropped 4 bases and J dropped 8; count of bases not matched to a gene: 9. CDR3 bases: TGTGCCAGCAGTTTCCTACCGGGACAGGGGGAGGGCTACACCTTC. This gives the protein CASSFLPGQGEGYTF.

This clonotype was detected ten times or more. The chain has TRBV6-1 and TRBJ2-5, with D tentatively TRBD1 (5 bases). Trimming cost V 1 base and J 5 bases, with 20 bases left between them. The CDR3 totals 17 residues. Germline V CDR1 and CDR2: MNHNS, SASEGT. The CDR3 nucleotides are TGTGCCAGCAGTGAAGTTCTAGGCCCAGGGCCCGGGGAGACCCAGTACTTC. Amino acids: CASSEVLGPGPGETQYF.

Comment on this clonotype: A much larger clone differs by one base, so this may be a read error. The rearrangement joins TRBV6-5 to TRBJ2-7; D could derive from TRBD1 or TRBD2 (5 bases each). With 0 bases removed from V and 8 bases from J, the gap between germline ends came to 17 bases. This CDR3 has 15 amino acids. Germline assignment: CDR1 MNHEY and CDR2 SVGAGI. For the CDR3, the DNA is TGTGCCAGCAGTTACTCTGGGGGATGGACCCTCAAGCAGTACTTC. Translating it yields CASSYSGGWTLKQYF.

The chain couples TRBV5-1 to TRBJ2-1; 7 bases match TRBD1. Unmatched junction bases numbered 7, after V lost 6 bases and J lost 7 bases. Germline V gives CDR1 SGHRS, CDR2 YFSETQ. The CDR3 extends over 13 amino acids. The CDR3 sequence is CASTIQGPNEQFF. For the CDR3, the DNA is TGCGCCAGCACCATACAGGGGCCGAATGAGCAGTTCTTC.

This clonotype showed up many times. The chain has TRBV11-2 and TRBJ1-1, with 8 bases identical to TRBD1. Germline V gives CDR1 SGHAT, CDR2 FQNNGV. This CDR3 region has 17 residues. J gave up 3 bases and V 1 base, and 10 bases lay outside the gene matches. The CDR3 loop reads CASSLVLQGGSDTEAFF. The CDR3 DNA reads as TGTGCCAGCAGCTTAGTACTACAGGGGGGCAGTGACACTGAAGCTTTCTTT.

This rearrangement joins TRBV19 to TRBJ1-6; 8 bases match TRBD1. Germline values: CDR1 LNHDA, CDR2 SQIVND (reference sequence). V was pared by 5 bases and J by 6 bases, with 9 bases of the junction left unmatched. The CDR3 is made up of 16 amino acids. This CDR3 reads CASSEYGQGFNSPLHF. CDR3 nucleotides: TGTGCCAGTAGTGAATACGGACAGGGCTTTAATTCACCCCTCCACTTT.

This clonotype was picked up many times. A read error is possible here, since a much larger clone lies one base away. The chain uses TRBV6-1 and TRBJ1-1, with D unresolved. Trimming shortened V by 2 bases and J by 1 base, and 8 bases separated the two germline ends. This CDR3 is 14 amino acids long. In germline, CDR1 is MNHNS, CDR2 SASEGT. DNA for the CDR3: TGTGCCAGCAGTGAAAGGGCCCAGAACACTGAAGCTTTCTTT. Amino acids: CASSERAQNTEAFF.

This clonotype was recorded at least ten times. In nucleotides, the CDR3 is TGTGCCAGCAGCCACGGACAGCCTCCTCAAGAGACCCAGTACTTC. Residues: CASSHGQPPQETQYF. The chain combines TRBV11-2 with TRBJ2-5; maybe TRBD1 (6 bases). The CDR3 extends over 15 amino acids. The germline CDR1 and CDR2 sequences are SGHAT and FQNNGV. Deletions cut 5 bases from V and 2 bases from J, with 15 bases between.

In this sample, this clonotype turned up many times. V and J are TRBV20-1 and TRBJ1-5; possibly TRBD1 for D (6 bases). Trimming left V 0 bases short and J 0 bases short, with 12 bases between. Germline loops: CDR1 DFQATT, CDR2 SNEGSKA (reference sequence). The CDR3 spans 16 residues. As DNA, the CDR3 is TGCAGTGCTAGAGAGCGGGGGGCCGATAGCAATCAGCCCCAGCATTTT. Amino acid sequence: CSARERGADSNQPQHF.

The V call is TRBV9, the J call TRBJ2-4, with 12 bases aligning to TRBD2. Germline V gene data show CDR1 as SGDLS and CDR2 as YYNGEE. This CDR3 has 20 amino acids. The J segment lost 1 base and the V segment lost 2 bases, leaving 13 bases of the junction unmatched. The CDR3 bases are TGTGCCAGCAGCGTCGGACCCGGGACTAGCGGGCCATACGCCAAAAACATTCAGTACTTC. It encodes CASSVGPGTSGPYAKNIQYF.

The chain links TRBV7-9 to TRBJ2-5, with 7 bases lining up with TRBD2. The CDR3 sequence is 12 residues long. Unmatched junction bases numbered 2, after V lost 3 bases and J lost 7 bases. Germline V CDR1 and CDR2: SEHNR, FQNEAQ (reference sequence). CDR3 DNA: TGTGCCAGCAGCTTCAGGGAGGGGACCCAGTACTTC. Its protein is CASSFREGTQYF.

Details on this clonotype: A clone one base away is much larger, so this may be a read error. The V call is TRBV7-9, the J call TRBJ2-7, with 7 bases identical to TRBD1. CDR3 length: 14 residues. V lost 1 base, J lost 7 bases, and 7 bases stayed unmatched. CDR1 is SEHNR, CDR2 FQNEAQ, per germline (reference sequence). The CDR3 bases are TGTGCCAGCAGCTTAGGACAGGGTTTTCTGGAGCAGTACTTC. Translated, it gives CASSLGQGFLEQYF.

At least ten counts were recorded for this clonotype. The J gene is TRBJ2-7, the V gene TRBV11-1; a possible D gene is TRBD2 (6 bases). In germline, CDR1 is SGHAT, CDR2 FQDESV (reference sequence). The CDR3 loop spans 14 amino acids. V lost 7 bases and J 0 bases, leaving 13 bases between the germline ends. The CDR3 DNA sequence: TGTGCCAGCAAACCGACTAGTGGCTCCTACGAGCAGTACTTC. Protein product: CASKPTSGSYEQYF.

This clonotype came up a few times. The rearrangement uses TRBV3-1 and TRBJ2-5; TRBD2 is a possible D gene (6 bases). Trimming left V 0 bases short and J 5 bases short, with 13 bases between. Looked up from germline, CDR1 is LGHDT and CDR2 is YNNKEL (reference sequence). The CDR3 is made up of 15 amino acids. This chain's CDR3 is CASSQDPGTRETQYF. In DNA form, the CDR3 reads TGTGCCAGCAGCCAAGATCCAGGGACTCGGGAGACCCAGTACTTC.

This clonotype came up many times. V usage is TRBV28 and J usage is TRBJ1-2; D may be TRBD1 (5 bases). V lost 6 bases and J 2 bases, leaving 13 bases between the germline ends. Germline V gene lookup returns CDR1 MDHEN and CDR2 SYDVKM. This CDR3 comprises 14 residues. CDR3 bases: TGTGCCAGCAGCTCGCTCAGGGAAAACTATGGCTACACCTTC. Its translation is CASSSLRENYGYTF.

The chain has TRBV29-1 and TRBJ2-7, with D possibly TRBD2 on 6 matching bases. The germline V gene encodes CDR1 SQVTM and CDR2 ANQGSEA. V lost 4 bases, J lost 5 bases, and 9 bases lay in between. The CDR3 is 11 amino acids. CDR3 nucleotides: TGCAGCGTTGTACTAGCCCACGAGCAGTACTTC. Encoded protein: CSVVLAHEQYF.

V is TRBV7-9 and J is TRBJ1-1; no reliable D call. V shed 1 base and J shed 8 bases, with 11 bases lying between them. The CDR3 loop spans 13 amino acids. From germline, CDR1 is SEHNR and CDR2 FQNEAQ (reference sequence). CDR3 in amino acids: CASSLEVRSEAFF. DNA of the CDR3: TGTGCCAGCAGCTTAGAGGTGCGGTCCGAAGCTTTCTTT. The complete variable domain, with remaining parts taken from reference TRBV7-9 and TRBJ1-1, reads DTGVSQNPRHKITKRGQNVTFRCDPISEHNRLYWYRQTLGQGPEFLTYFQNEAQLEKSRLLSDRFSAERPKGSFSTLEIQRTEQGDSAMYLCASSLEVRSEAFFGQGTRLTVV.

This clonotype was observed a handful of times. The V and J genes are TRBV9 and TRBJ2-7; either TRBD1 or TRBD2 may supply D (5 bases each). CDR1 and CDR2 from the germline V gene are SGDLS and YYNGEE. V lost 1 base, J lost 2 bases, and 13 bases lay in between. The CDR3 totals 15 residues. The CDR3 DNA reads as TGTGCCAGCAGCGTAAGTCCGGGACCAACCTACGAGCAGTACTTC. Its translation: CASSVSPGPTYEQYF.

The chain is built from TRBV20-1 and TRBJ2-7; D not certain. Germline V gene sequence: CDR1 DFQATT, CDR2 SNEGSKA (reference sequence). Trimming cost V 4 bases and J 2 bases, with 15 bases left between them. There are 14 residues in the CDR3. This CDR3 reads CSAKNVRGTYEQYF. CDR3 DNA: TGCAGTGCTAAGAACGTCAGAGGAACCTACGAGCAGTACTTC.

This clonotype was counted at least ten times. The CDR3 spells CASRSTGTEQYF. CDR3 nucleotides: TGTGCCAGCAGATCGACAGGGACCGAGCAGTACTTC. V gene TRBV28 combines with J gene TRBJ2-7; 7 bases match TRBD1. Germline-derived CDR1 and CDR2 are MDHEN and SYDVKM. This CDR3 spans 12 amino acids. V shed 6 bases, J shed 6 bases, and the junction held 5 bases outside the gene matches.